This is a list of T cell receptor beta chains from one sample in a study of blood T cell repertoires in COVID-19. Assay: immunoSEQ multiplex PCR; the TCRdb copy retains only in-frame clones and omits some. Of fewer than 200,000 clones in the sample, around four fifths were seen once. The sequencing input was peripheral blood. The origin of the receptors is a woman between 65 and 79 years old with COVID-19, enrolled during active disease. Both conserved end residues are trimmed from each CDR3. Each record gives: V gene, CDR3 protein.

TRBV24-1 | ATSGTSGTDTQY
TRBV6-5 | ASSYSTGEYYGYT
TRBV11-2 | ASSPGWGSYEQY
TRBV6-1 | ASSEMGAPSGYEQY
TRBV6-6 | ASSFRQANTEAF
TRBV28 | ASRTLQETQY
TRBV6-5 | ASSNGGGMYEQY
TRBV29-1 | SVATLAGHTDTQY
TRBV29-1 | SVDTSGKSYNEQF
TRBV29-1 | SVDRGTDTQY
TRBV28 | ASSLLGSNQPQH
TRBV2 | ASSGTGNSGANVLT
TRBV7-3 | ASSLGGPQNIQY
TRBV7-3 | ASSWSGQGAEAF
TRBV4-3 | ASSQDYLSSYEQY
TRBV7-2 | ASSPPSVGGEQF
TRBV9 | ASSLGQGLRNTIY
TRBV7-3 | ASGISGANEQF
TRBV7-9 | ASSLSGGEAF
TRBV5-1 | ASSLQGSQETQY
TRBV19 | ASSPTGTESSGSRWGGGEETQY
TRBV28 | ASITGQMNTEAF
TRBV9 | ASSVAAGSYEQY
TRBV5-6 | ASSPSWDSRSEQY
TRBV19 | ASRLTGKSSYEQY
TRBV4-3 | ASSHSTGEAGNTIY
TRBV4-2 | ASSQTGNNQPQH
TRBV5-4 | ATTGRSGSYEQY
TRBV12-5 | ASGLVLDGRSGNTIY
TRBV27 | ASSSIPLGSAGFYGYT
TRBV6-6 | ASSRLQGGGKGGNQPQH
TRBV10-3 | AISELGTSHSLVVGNEQF
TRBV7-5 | ASTLPSYNEQF
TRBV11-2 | ASSHIAGAQRFVPYEQY
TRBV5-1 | ASSLGQQNEQF
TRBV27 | ASSLGGLAGVREQF
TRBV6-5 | ASSYASGDNQPQH
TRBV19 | ASSIDGSYTGELF
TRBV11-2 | ASSLIGTVNEQY
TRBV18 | ASSPSSGRFNNEQF
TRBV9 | ASTSRDRSIDTQY
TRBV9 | ASSVATSGYNEQF
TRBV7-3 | ASSLNRANTGELF
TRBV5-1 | ASSPGRGPPYTGELF
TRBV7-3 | ASSSDRGTDTQY
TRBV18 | ASSPYNEQF
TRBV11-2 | ASSLAQGANGYT
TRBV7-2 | ASSLGSENPSYEQY
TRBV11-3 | ASSLDRETQY
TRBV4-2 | ASSLGDDYGYT
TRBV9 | ASSAVGTLQETQY
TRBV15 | ATSRDLARGIQY
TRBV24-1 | ATSDPGQGYYEQY